Listed here are 17 T cell receptor beta chains from one sample, sequenced in a study of control samples from healthy donors and cancer patients. Profiled with immunoSEQ multiplex PCR; TCRdb holds only in-frame clones, not every one. The sample consists of roughly 190,000 clones, 91% of them appearing once. The sequenced material came from blood. Source of these receptors: a man in his thirties or forties in good health.

CDR3 sequence (DNA): TGTGCCAGCAGCCAAGTTAACGGAGACTATGGCTACACCTTC. Translation gives CASSQVNGDYGYTF. This sequence joins TRBV3-1 (or the pseudogene TRBV3-2) and TRBJ1-2; D is unresolved. The CDR3 length is 14 residues. The germline V and J ends were trimmed by 1 base and 3 bases, with 9 bases remaining between them. Germline CDR1 and CDR2: LGHDT and YNNKEL (reference sequence).

This clone was picked up one time. The chain couples TRBV28 to TRBJ1-1; TRBD1 matches at 8 bases. CDR1 is MDHEN and CDR2 is SYDVKM in the germline V gene. CDR3 length: 16 residues. Losses at the gene ends were 6 bases for V and 3 bases for J; bases not matched to a gene: 12. The CDR3 loop is CASSTPGQESDTEAFF. The CDR3 DNA is TGTGCCAGCAGCACTCCGGGACAGGAATCGGACACTGAAGCTTTCTTT.

This chain connects TRBV12-5 to TRBJ2-2; 12 nucleotides match TRBD2. This CDR3 spans 18 amino acids. Trimming took 2 bases from V and 5 from J; bases not matched to a gene: 9. Germline CDR1 LGHNT, CDR2 FRNRAP. As DNA, the CDR3 is TGTGCTAGTGGTTTGCCCCCTAGCGGGGGGGTTGTAACCGGGGAGCTGTTTTTT. Its translation is CASGLPPSGGVVTGELFF.

A few counts support this clone. The chain joins TRBV24-1 to TRBJ2-7; D is uncertain. Trimming shortened V by 4 bases and J by 2 bases, and 11 bases separated the two germline ends. The CDR3 extends over 14 amino acids. Germline V lookup: CDR1 KGHDR, CDR2 SFDVKD. As DNA, the CDR3 is TGTGCCACCAGTGACGGCAGATTCCCCTACGAGCAGTACTTC. Translated, it gives CATSDGRFPYEQYF.

This rearrangement joins TRBV1 to TRBJ2-5; the table gives TRBD2 as D, unverified against the DNA. TRBV1 has pseudogene status. The CDR3 has 13 amino acids. For the CDR3, the DNA is TGCACCAGCAGCCAAGGGGAGAGTGAGACCCAGTACTTC. Its protein is CTSSQGESETQYF.

In this sample, this clone turned up a few times. The V call is TRBV3-1 (or the pseudogene TRBV3-2), the J call TRBJ1-2; 8 bases align to TRBD1. Germline-derived CDR1 and CDR2 are LGHDT and YNNKEL (reference sequence). Trimming removed 4 bases from V and 6 bases from J; junction bases left unmatched: 10. The CDR3 is 15 residues long. DNA for the CDR3: TGTGCCAGCAGCCTCCGACAGGGGCTAGGAAATGGCTACACCTTC. Translated: CASSLRQGLGNGYTF.

This chain links TRBV2 with TRBJ2-1; maybe TRBD2 (6 bases). The CDR3 consists of 20 residues. Germline V gene sequence: CDR1 SNHLY, CDR2 FYNNEI. Trimming pared 0 bases from V and 4 bases from J, leaving 25 bases between. CDR3 residues: CASSEAAGSLARLSYNEQFF. For the CDR3, the DNA is TGTGCCAGCAGTGAAGCGGCTGGAAGTCTAGCGCGTCTATCTTACAATGAGCAGTTCTTC.

On this clone: The same CDR3 arises from other DNA sequences in this sample as well. The V gene is TRBV7-9, the J gene TRBJ2-5; TRBD2 aligns across 14 bases. The CDR3 spans 15 residues. Germline V CDR1 and CDR2: SEHNR, FQNEAQ (reference sequence). Unmatched junction bases numbered 3, after V lost 4 bases and J lost 5 bases. The chain's CDR3 is CASSSTSGGEETQYF. The DNA of the CDR3 is TGTGCCAGCAGCTCGACTAGCGGGGGGGAGGAGACCCAGTACTTC. Drawing the rest from reference TRBV7-9 and TRBJ2-5, the complete variable domain is DTGVSQNPRHKITKRGQNVTFRCDPISEHNRLYWYRQTLGQGPEFLTYFQNEAQLEKSRLLSDRFSAERPKGSFSTLEIQRTEQGDSAMYLCASSSTSGGEETQYFGPGTRLLVL.

The chain is built from TRBV15 and TRBJ2-1; weak D call: TRBD1 (5 bases). The V gene's germline CDR1 is LNHNV and CDR2 YYDKDF (reference sequence). This CDR3 has 17 amino acids. The V gene lost 0 bases and the J gene lost 7 bases, with 19 bases spanning the gap. The CDR3 is CATSRDKGYLKGNEQFF. In nucleotides, the CDR3 is TGTGCCACCAGCAGAGATAAGGGCTACCTGAAGGGGAATGAGCAGTTCTTC.

This rearrangement joins TRBV27 to TRBJ2-1; D not certain. V was shortened by 7 bases and J by 0 bases, with 10 bases between the two germline ends. The CDR3 contains 14 residues. Looked up from germline, CDR1 is MNHEY and CDR2 is SMNVEV (reference sequence). The CDR3 DNA reads TGTGCCAGCATCCCGGATTACTCCTACAATGAGCAGTTCTTC. Amino acids: CASIPDYSYNEQFF.

The genes are TRBV13 and TRBJ2-7; a weak D match, TRBD2 (6 bases). CDR3 length: 18 amino acids. Germline V lookup: CDR1 PRHDT, CDR2 FYEKMQ (reference sequence). V gave up 5 bases and J gave up 0 bases, with 23 bases separating them. CDR3 sequence (DNA): TGTGCCAGCAGCCCAGTTGGAAGGGAGGAGCTGAACTCCTACGAGCAGTACTTC. This translates into CASSPVGREELNSYEQYF.

The chain uses TRBV7-9 and TRBJ2-7; a possible D gene is TRBD2 (7 bases). The CDR3 has 15 residues. Germline loops: CDR1 SEHNR, CDR2 FQNEAQ (reference sequence). V lost 5 bases to trimming and J lost 1 base, with 15 bases between them. The CDR3 loop reads CASSTGGGVSYEQYF. In DNA, the CDR3 is TGTGCCAGCAGCACAGGAGGGGGGGTGTCCTACGAGCAGTACTTC.

The chain uses TRBV6-5 and TRBJ1-5, with D maybe TRBD1 (5 bases). CDR1 is MNHEY, CDR2 SVGAGI, per germline. The CDR3 length is 13 residues. Trimming took 4 bases from V and 7 from J, leaving 11 bases between them. This CDR3 reads CASSLGVGQPQHF. The CDR3 nucleotides are TGTGCCAGCAGTTTAGGGGTCGGGCAGCCCCAGCATTTT.

V gene TRBV2 combines with J gene TRBJ1-2, with D tentatively TRBD1 (5 bases). Between the trimmed V and J ends, which lost 8 bases and 8 bases, there was a span of 18 bases. The V gene's germline CDR1 is SNHLY and CDR2 FYNNEI. CDR3 length equals 13 residues. This CDR3 reads CASVSDTGPGYTF. The CDR3 DNA reads TGTGCCAGCGTGAGTGACACGGGGCCAGGCTACACCTTC.

This chain joins TRBV19 and TRBJ1-1; no clear D gene. Trimming took off 8 bases at V and 3 bases at J, with 7 bases between the two ends. The germline V gene has CDR1 LNHDA and CDR2 SQIVND (reference sequence). CDR3 length equals 11 residues. As DNA, the CDR3 is TGTGCCAGTGGGGTCCACACTGAAGCTTTCTTT. Its translation: CASGVHTEAFF.

The chain employs TRBV24-1 and TRBJ1-2, with 12 bases fitting TRBD1. This CDR3 contains 15 residues. Germline CDR1 and CDR2: KGHDR and SFDVKD. Trimming removed 3 bases from V and 8 bases from J; junction bases left unmatched: 6. CDR3 in amino acids: CATSDGTGGQWGYTF. In DNA form, the CDR3 reads TGTGCCACCAGTGATGGGACAGGGGGCCAGTGGGGCTACACCTTC.

The genes are TRBV2 and TRBJ1-1; D gene uncertain. V lost 3 bases and J lost 2, with 4 bases in between. The germline V gene has CDR1 SNHLY and CDR2 FYNNEI. The CDR3 is 12 amino acids. The CDR3 loop reads CASSDTNTEAFF. CDR3 in DNA: TGTGCCAGCAGTGACACAAACACTGAAGCTTTCTTT.